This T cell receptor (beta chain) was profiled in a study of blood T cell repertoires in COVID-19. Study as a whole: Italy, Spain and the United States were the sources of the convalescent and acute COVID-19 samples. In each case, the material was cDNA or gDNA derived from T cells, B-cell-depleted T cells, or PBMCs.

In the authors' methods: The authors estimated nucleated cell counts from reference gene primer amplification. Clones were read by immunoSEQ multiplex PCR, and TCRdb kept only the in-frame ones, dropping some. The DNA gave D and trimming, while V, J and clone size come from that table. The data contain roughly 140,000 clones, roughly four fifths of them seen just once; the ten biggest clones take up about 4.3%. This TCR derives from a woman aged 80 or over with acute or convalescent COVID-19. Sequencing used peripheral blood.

CDR3 loop: CASSLDLQGETQYF. The CDR3 DNA reads TGCGCCAGCAGCTTGGATCTCCAGGGGGAGACCCAGTACTTC. The rearrangement uses TRBV5-1 and TRBJ2-5; TRBD1 might be the D (6 bases). The CDR3 covers 14 residues. Germline V CDR1 and CDR2: SGHRS, YFSETQ. The ends were cut back, 0 bases at V and 5 bases at J, with 11 bases in the middle.